The count of the clone carrying this T cell receptor (beta chain) is one. The CDR3 is 15 amino acids. CDR1 and CDR2 from the germline V gene are MNHEY and SVGAGI. J gave up 5 bases and V 3 bases, and 10 bases lay outside the gene matches. This entry belongs to a study of blood T cell repertoires in COVID-19. Overall study: The study drew acute and convalescent COVID-19 samples from the United States, Italy and Spain. The analysed material was cDNA or gDNA that came from T cells, B-cell-depleted T cells, or PBMCs.

The table came from immunoSEQ multiplex PCR; TCRdb's copy has only in-frame clones and leaves some out. Of 490,000 or so clones in the sample, 70% to 90% were seen once. The sample taken for sequencing was PBMCs or T cells enriched from blood (not recorded which). This sequence was found in a woman aged 35 to 49 who had recovered from COVID-19. The chain combines TRBV6-5 with TRBJ2-7, with TRBD1 identical over 7 bases. CDR3 in DNA: TGTGCCAGCAGTTATCAGCGCCCTACAGGGGACGAGCAGTACTTC. Translated: CASSYQRPTGDEQYF.